This T cell receptor (beta chain) was sequenced during a study of T cell clonotyping in hematopoietic cell transplantation. The study, taken as a whole, reports: Graft donor and pretransplant recipient Inverse Simpson Index values predicted broader posttransplant TCR diversity.

Data came from immunoSEQ multiplex PCR; TCRdb stores just in-frame clones and leaves some out. This table has 13,000 or so clones, around 90% appearing once. This CDR3 is 14 amino acids long. The germline V gene has CDR1 MNHEY and CDR2 SMNVEV (reference sequence). V lost 5 bases, J lost 3 bases, and 11 bases lay in between. In the case of this clone: Its antigen is as yet unknown.

Sequenced input: peripheral blood mononuclear cells. This chain joins TRBV27 and TRBJ1-5, with unresolved D. The TCR was taken from a man aged 25-40 years in good health. Some clones in this sample may be carry-over from other donors' samples. CDR3: CASSPDRYNQPQHF. CDR3 coding DNA: TGTGCCAGCAGTCCGGACCGGTACAATCAGCCCCAGCATTTT.